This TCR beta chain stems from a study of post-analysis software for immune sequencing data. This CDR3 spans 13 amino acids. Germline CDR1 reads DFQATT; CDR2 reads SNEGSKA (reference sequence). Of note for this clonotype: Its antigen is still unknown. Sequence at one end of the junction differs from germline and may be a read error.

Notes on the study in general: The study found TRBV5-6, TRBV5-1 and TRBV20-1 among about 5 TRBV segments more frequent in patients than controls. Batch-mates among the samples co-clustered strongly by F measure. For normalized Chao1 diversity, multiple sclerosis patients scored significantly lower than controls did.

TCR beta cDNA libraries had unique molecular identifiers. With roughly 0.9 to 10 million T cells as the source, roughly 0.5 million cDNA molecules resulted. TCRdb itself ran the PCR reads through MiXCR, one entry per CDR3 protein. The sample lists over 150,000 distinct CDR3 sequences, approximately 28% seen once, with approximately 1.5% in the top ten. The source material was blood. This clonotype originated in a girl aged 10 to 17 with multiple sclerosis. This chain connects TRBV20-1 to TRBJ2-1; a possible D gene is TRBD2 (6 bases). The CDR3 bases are TGCAGTGGTGGGAGCGGGCCTTACAATGAGCAGTGCTTC. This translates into CSGGSGPYNEQCF.